This TCR beta chain was profiled in a study of T cells in Graves' hyperthyroidism and ophthalmopathy. Study findings and constraints: A model using 13 V-J features told ophthalmopathy apart from stable hyperthyroidism.

The TCR beta CDR3 regions underwent amplification using RNA transcripts as the source. The HTBI primer set served for first-round RT-PCR of the TCR CDR3. In TCRdb, the multiplex PCR reads were re-called with MiXCR into one record per CDR3 protein. The sample contains about 500,000 distinct CDR3 sequences, about 16% of which appear only once. As to this clonotype: What it recognizes is unknown.

The material sequenced was blood. The clonotype comes from a woman aged 30 to 39 with Graves' ophthalmopathy.

The CDR3 loop reads CASSQKVAGVARGEQFF. Here the CDR3 DNA reads TGCGCCAGCAGCCAGAAAGTAGCGGGAGTGGCAAGGGGTGAGCAGTTCTTC. The chain combines TRBV4-3 with TRBJ2-1, with 9 bases identical to TRBD2. Germline CDR1 is LGHNA and CDR2 is YSLEER. The J segment lost 9 bases and the V segment lost 3 bases, leaving 15 bases of the junction unmatched. The CDR3 length is 17 residues.